These 10 T cell receptor beta chains were sequenced from one sample in a study of immune reconstitution after stem cell transplant in scleroderma. One entry per CDR3 protein results from TCRdb running MiXCR on the RT-PCR reads. This sample has over 650 distinct CDR3 sequences, with approximately 7.7% found just once. Sample acquisition took place before or after autologous hematopoietic stem cell transplantation (not recorded which). These receptor sequences come from a male donor with systemic sclerosis.

By its share, this clonotype is large. The J gene is TRBJ1-2, the V gene TRBV4-3; D uncertain. The germline CDR1 and CDR2 sequences are LGHNA and YSLEER. V lost 0 bases, J lost 8 bases, and 19 bases lay in between. The CDR3 extends over 16 amino acids. CDR3 bases: TGCGCCAGCAGCCAAGACCGCGTAGGCCCACCGGAAGGCTACACCTTC. It encodes CASSQDRVGPPEGYTF.

This clonotype was counted only a few times. This chain links TRBV2 with TRBJ2-3; tentative D call: TRBD1 (5 bases). The V gene's germline CDR1 is SNHLY and CDR2 FYNNEI. V lost 5 bases, J lost 2 bases, and 11 bases lay in between. The CDR3 has 14 amino acids. Here the CDR3 reads CASSIDSHTDTQYF. The CDR3 DNA reads TGTGCCAGCAGTATTGACAGCCACACAGATACGCAGTATTTT.

By share of the sample, this clonotype is medium-sized. The rearrangement links TRBV12-3 or TRBV12-4 to TRBJ2-5, with TRBD2 identical over 13 bases. The trim removed 6 bases at V and 7 bases at J, leaving 8 bases unmatched. The CDR3 totals 15 residues. The DNA of the CDR3 is TGTGCCAGCAGATGGGGACTAGCGGGGTCCGCGACCCAGTACTTC. Its translation: CASRWGLAGSATQYF.

By share of the sample, this clonotype is large. The V and J genes are TRBV5-5 and TRBJ2-1; 10 nucleotides agree with TRBD1. Looked up from germline, CDR1 is SGHKS and CDR2 is YYEKEE (reference sequence). V lost 4 bases and J lost 9; bases outside the gene matches: 10. The CDR3 has 15 residues. The CDR3 DNA follows: TGTGCCAGCAGCCTTCTGGGACAGGGGTTTAGTGAGCAGTTCTTC. It is translated as CASSLLGQGFSEQFF.

In its sample, this clonotype ranks as medium-sized. This chain joins TRBV30 and TRBJ1-1; 10 bases align to TRBD1. The V and J ends lost 2 bases and 4 bases, in that order; junction bases with no gene match: 4. Per the germline V gene, CDR1 is GTSNPN and CDR2 is SVGIG (reference sequence). The CDR3 totals 14 residues. The DNA of the CDR3 is TGTGCCTGGAGTAGGGGACAGGGGTTCACTGAAGCTTTCTTT. It is translated as CAWSRGQGFTEAFF.

This clonotype is classed as medium-sized. The genes are TRBV2 and TRBJ2-1; 8 nucleotides align to TRBD2. This CDR3 has 14 residues. Germline V gives CDR1 SNHLY, CDR2 FYNNEI. V trimming: 3 bases; J trimming: 9 bases; junction bases outside the gene matches: 7. The CDR3 region has the DNA TGTGCCAGCAGTGACCGGACTAGCCTCGTTGAGCAGTTCTTC. This encodes CASSDRTSLVEQFF. Full variable domain (rest looked up from reference TRBV2 and TRBJ2-1): EPEVTQTPSHQVTQMGQEVILRCVPISNHLYFYWYRQILGQKVEFLVSFYNNEISEKSEIFDDQFSVERPDGSNFTLKIRSTKLEDSAMYFCASSDRTSLVEQFFGPGTRLTVL.

By share, this clonotype counts as large. This chain links TRBV20-1 with TRBJ1-5; tentative D call: TRBD1 (6 bases). Trimming took 6 bases from V and 4 from J, leaving 16 bases between them. From germline, CDR1 is DFQATT and CDR2 SNEGSKA (reference sequence). The CDR3 is 14 residues long. CDR3 amino acids: CSASVGDTNQPQHF. CDR3 DNA sequence: TGCAGTGCGAGCGTTGGGGACACAAATCAGCCCCAGCATTTT.

By its share, this clonotype is large. The CDR3 bases are TGTGCCAGCAGTCTGGGCATATCCTACGAGCAGTACTTC. It translates to CASSLGISYEQYF. The rearrangement links TRBV28 to TRBJ2-7, with D unclear. There are 13 residues in the CDR3. Germline values: CDR1 MDHEN, CDR2 SYDVKM. Trimming cost V 5 bases and J 1 base, with 9 bases left between them.

This clonotype was recorded a few times. J is TRBJ1-1 and V is TRBV4-1; perhaps TRBD1 as D (5 bases). V lost 2 bases and J lost 2, with 12 bases in between. Germline V gives CDR1 MGHRA, CDR2 YSYEKL. This CDR3 comprises 15 residues. CDR3 protein: CASSQRDDLNTEAFF. DNA for the CDR3: TGCGCCAGCAGCCAACGGGACGACTTAAACACTGAAGCTTTCTTT.

This clonotype is labeled as medium-sized. The chain has TRBV5-4 and TRBJ2-1, with D tentatively TRBD2 (5 bases). Looked up from germline, CDR1 is SGHNT and CDR2 is YYREEE (reference sequence). The V and J ends lost 0 bases and 0 bases respectively, with 10 bases between them. The CDR3 is 16 amino acids. CDR3 coding DNA: TGTGCCAGCAGCTTGGAAGAGCGGTTCTCCTACAATGAGCAGTTCTTC. Translated, it gives CASSLEERFSYNEQFF.